The 26 T cell receptor beta chains given below trace back to one sample, sequenced in a study of T cell responses to AZD1222 COVID-19 vaccine. TCRdb's table, derived via immunoSEQ multiplex PCR, lists solely in-frame clones and lacks some. Here the sample spans roughly 140,000 clones, 85% to 95% being singletons. Material: peripheral blood, obtained on day 0 of AZD1222 vaccination. All receptors come from an adult in good health.

V is TRBV7-2 and J is TRBJ1-6; maybe TRBD1 (5 bases). CDR1 is SGHTA, CDR2 FQGNSA, per germline. This CDR3 is 13 amino acids long. The V end lost 3 bases, the J end lost 11 bases, and 11 bases lay between the germline ends. The CDR3 spells CASSLEARAPLHF. In nucleotides, the CDR3 is TGTGCCAGCAGCTTGGAAGCCAGGGCACCCCTCCACTTT.

The chain combines TRBV7-2 with TRBJ2-7; a weak D match, TRBD2 (5 bases). Germline CDR1 reads SGHTA; CDR2 reads FQGNSA. V lost 1 base and J lost 3, with 13 bases in between. The length of the CDR3 is 15 residues. CDR3 sequence (DNA): TGTGCCAGCAGCTTAGGGGGAGCTCCAGTCTACGAGCAGTACGTC. This sequence encodes CASSLGGAPVYEQYV.

This clone has more than one count but fewer than ten. This chain joins TRBV3-1 (or the pseudogene TRBV3-2) and TRBJ2-1; TRBD1 agrees at 9 bases. CDR3 size: 16 residues. V gave up 0 bases and J gave up 9 bases; unmatched junction bases: 9. Germline values: CDR1 LGHDT, CDR2 YNNKEL (reference sequence). The CDR3 region is CASSQEDRGDYGEQFF. In DNA, the CDR3 is TGTGCCAGCAGCCAAGAGGACAGGGGAGATTACGGTGAGCAGTTCTTC.

The CDR3 DNA follows: TGTGCCAGCAGCTCAACCTATGTACCCATGAAAGCTTTCTTT. It translates to CASSSTYVPMKAFF. The chain links TRBV5-8 to TRBJ1-1; D gene ambiguous. The CDR3 extends over 14 amino acids. V was pared by 3 bases and J by 9 bases, with 18 bases between. Germline CDR1 SGHTS, CDR2 YDEGEE.

The rearrangement links TRBV6-2 or TRBV6-3 to TRBJ1-6; unclear D gene. This CDR3 region has 12 residues. Germline CDR1 MNHEY, CDR2 SVGEGT. V lost 0 bases, J lost 8 bases, and 2 bases lay in between. The DNA for the CDR3 is TGTGCCAGCAGTTACTCTTATTCACCCCTCCACTTT. Its protein is CASSYSYSPLHF.

This chain uses TRBV2 with TRBJ2-5; 8 bases line up with TRBD2. The germline gives CDR1 SNHLY, CDR2 FYNNEI. Losses at the gene ends were 4 bases for V and 4 bases for J; bases not matched to a gene: 2. This CDR3 contains 13 residues. Here the CDR3 reads CASSVRGGETQYF. DNA for the CDR3: TGTGCCAGCAGTGTTCGGGGGGGAGAGACCCAGTACTTC.

This chain connects TRBV28 to TRBJ1-1, with 7 bases that match TRBD1. Unmatched junction bases numbered 7, after V lost 3 bases and J lost 3 bases. The germline CDR1 and CDR2 sequences are MDHEN and SYDVKM. There are 15 residues in the CDR3. DNA for the CDR3: TGTGCCAGCAGTTTTGTGGGGACAGCTTACACTGAAGCTTTCTTT. It codes for CASSFVGTAYTEAFF.

This clone was counted a single time. The chain is built from TRBV7-2 and TRBJ2-1, with D maybe TRBD1 (5 bases). Germline V lookup: CDR1 SGHTA, CDR2 FQGNSA. The CDR3 is made up of 18 amino acids. V was clipped by 2 bases and J by 2 bases, with 19 bases between them. In DNA, the CDR3 is TGTGCCAGCAGCTTATTGGTCAGGACACCCTCACCCTACAATGAGCAGTTCTTC. Translating gives CASSLLVRTPSPYNEQFF.

V is TRBV11-2 and J is TRBJ1-2; TRBD1 matches 8 bases. CDR1 is SGHAT, CDR2 FQNNGV, per germline. V shed 4 bases, J shed 8 bases, and the junction held 15 bases outside the gene matches. The CDR3 contains 16 residues. CDR3 sequence: CASSSLAQGASGGYTF. CDR3 DNA sequence: TGTGCCAGCAGCTCCCTGGCCCAGGGGGCATCGGGGGGCTACACCTTC.

This clone was recorded a few times. V is TRBV24-1 and J is TRBJ1-2; D is ambiguous. The germline CDR1 and CDR2 sequences are KGHDR and SFDVKD. V was pared by 4 bases and J by 6 bases, with 17 bases between. The CDR3 is 15 amino acids. DNA for the CDR3: TGTGCCACCAGTGAACAGTCGTACAAGGAGGATGGCTACACCTTC. Translation gives CATSEQSYKEDGYTF.

The CDR3 spells CASSELWIRDRDAGRQFF. CDR3 DNA: TGTGCCAGCAGTGAGTTGTGGATCCGGGACAGGGATGCTGGTAGGCAGTTCTTC. The chain joins TRBV2 to TRBJ2-1, with 9 bases matching TRBD1. In germline, CDR1 is SNHLY, CDR2 FYNNEI. The CDR3 is 18 residues long. The V segment lost 3 bases and the J segment 12 bases; nucleotides outside the gene matches: 21.

The chain uses TRBV5-1 and TRBJ2-5; no definite D call. The CDR3 is made up of 13 amino acids. Deletions cut 3 bases from V and 5 bases from J, with 11 bases between. CDR1 is SGHRS and CDR2 is YFSETQ in the germline V gene. The chain's CDR3 is CASSSQTRETQYF. CDR3 nucleotides: TGCGCCAGCAGCTCCCAAACGCGGGAGACCCAGTACTTC.

The chain has TRBV12-3 or TRBV12-4 and TRBJ1-2; D unclear. Deletions cut 3 bases from V and 6 bases from J, with 11 bases between. The CDR3 extends over 13 amino acids. The CDR3 region is CASSFERGDGYTF. The DNA for the CDR3 is TGTGCCAGCAGTTTCGAGCGGGGAGATGGCTACACCTTC.

The chain uses TRBV15 and TRBJ1-6; D uncertain. With 0 bases removed from V and 9 bases from J, the gap between germline ends came to 15 bases. Germline V gene sequence: CDR1 LNHNV, CDR2 YYDKDF (reference sequence). The CDR3 runs to 16 residues. The CDR3 DNA is TGTGCCACCAGCAGAGATAATACGACGGTGCTTTCACCCCTCCACTTT. This codes for CATSRDNTTVLSPLHF. The full variable domain, its missing parts supplied by reference TRBV15 and TRBJ1-6, is DAMVIQNPRYQVTQFGKPVTLSCSQTLNHNVMYWYQQKSSQAPKLLFHYYDKDFNNEADTPDNFQSRRPNTSFCFLDIRSPGLGDTAMYLCATSRDNTTVLSPLHFGNGTRLTVT.

With regard to this clone: One end of the junction is discordant with germline, which a read error may explain. The chain has TRBV28 and TRBJ1-5; tentatively, D is TRBD1 (5 bases). The CDR3 contains 13 residues. Germline CDR1 reads MDHEN; CDR2 reads SYDVKM. CDR3 in amino acids: CASSFQGNQPLHF. The CDR3 nucleotides are TGTGCCAGCAGTTTTCAGGGCAATCAGCCCCTGCATTTT.

This clone has only one observation. CDR3 in amino acids: CASSSTWVQPQHF. As DNA, the CDR3 is TGTGCCAGCAGTTCGACTTGGGTTCAGCCCCAGCATTTT. The V call is TRBV27, the J call TRBJ1-5, with D hard to call. This CDR3 has 13 residues. The V end lost 4 bases, the J end lost 6 bases, and 10 bases lay between the germline ends. Germline CDR1 and CDR2: MNHEY and SMNVEV (reference sequence).

The rearrangement uses TRBV28 and TRBJ1-6, with a tentative D call TRBD1 (5 bases). Trimming took 4 bases from V and 9 from J, leaving 16 bases between them. The CDR3 consists of 15 residues. Germline CDR1 is MDHEN and CDR2 is SYDVKM. This chain's CDR3 is CASSSPQDSASPLHF. The CDR3 region has the DNA TGTGCCAGCAGTTCGCCACAGGATTCGGCTTCACCCCTCCACTTT.

This chain uses TRBV3-1 (or the pseudogene TRBV3-2) with TRBJ2-5, with D hard to call. Trimming took off 4 bases at V and 5 bases at J, with 17 bases between the two ends. The V gene's germline CDR1 is LGHDT and CDR2 YNNKEL (reference sequence). CDR3 size: 15 residues. The CDR3 DNA reads as TGTGCCAGCAGCCCCCATTCTACGGAAATGGAGACCCAGTACTTC. Translating gives CASSPHSTEMETQYF.

This clone has just a few counts. CDR3 sequence reads: CASSPDWNEQFF. The DNA of the CDR3 is TGTGCCAGCAGCCCCGACTGGAATGAGCAGTTCTTC. This sequence joins TRBV7-9 and TRBJ2-1; D is unresolved. The CDR3 runs 12 residues. Per the germline V gene, CDR1 is SEHNR and CDR2 is FQNEAQ (reference sequence). Trimming pared 5 bases from V and 7 bases from J, leaving 9 bases between. The whole variable domain, filled in from reference TRBV7-9 and TRBJ2-1, reads DTGVSQNPRHKITKRGQNVTFRCDPISEHNRLYWYRQTLGQGPEFLTYFQNEAQLEKSRLLSDRFSAERPKGSFSTLEIQRTEQGDSAMYLCASSPDWNEQFFGPGTRLTVL.

The chain employs TRBV21-1 and TRBJ2-7; TRBD2, the table's D call, lacks a check against the DNA. TRBV21-1 is classified as a pseudogene. The CDR3 is 19 residues long. This CDR3 is CASNPGTSGRDGVPYEQYV. CDR3 nucleotides: TGTGCCAGCAACCCAGGGACTAGCGGGAGGGATGGGGTCCCCTACGAGCAGTACGTC.

The chain joins TRBV5-5 to TRBJ1-1; no clear D gene. This CDR3 is 14 amino acids long. Germline lookup yields CDR1 SGHKS and CDR2 YYEKEE (reference sequence). The ends were cut back, 2 bases at V and 2 bases at J, with 10 bases in the middle. CDR3 sequence reads: CASSFNYYNTEAFF. As DNA, the CDR3 is TGTGCCAGCAGCTTTAACTATTACAACACTGAAGCTTTCTTT.

The rearrangement joins TRBV3-1 (or the pseudogene TRBV3-2) to TRBJ1-1, with D possibly TRBD1 on 5 matching bases. Per the germline V gene, CDR1 is LGHDT and CDR2 is YNNKEL (reference sequence). CDR3 length equals 16 residues. The germline V and J ends were trimmed by 0 bases and 5 bases, with 16 bases remaining between them. CDR3 sequence: CASSQDGGESGTEAFF. As DNA, the CDR3 is TGTGCCAGCAGCCAAGATGGAGGGGAATCGGGGACTGAAGCTTTCTTT.

The chain employs TRBV4-2 and TRBJ1-5; unclear D gene. Germline loops: CDR1 LGHNA, CDR2 YNFKEQ. Trimming took off 0 bases at V and 7 bases at J, with 4 bases between the two ends. This CDR3 is 12 amino acids long. The CDR3 region has the DNA TGTGCCAGCAGCCAAGAGGGCCAGCCCCAGCATTTT. The encoded protein is CASSQEGQPQHF.

The chain combines TRBV11-2 with TRBJ1-6; D gene uncertain. The CDR3 length is 17 residues. From germline, CDR1 is SGHAT and CDR2 FQNNGV. V was trimmed by 2 bases and J by 3 bases, leaving 14 bases between them. CDR3 in DNA: TGTGCCAGCAGCTTAAACCTACTCAAGAACTATAATTCACCCCTCCACTTT. It translates to CASSLNLLKNYNSPLHF.

This rearrangement joins TRBV27 to TRBJ2-3, with 9 bases aligning to TRBD2. The CDR3 length is 15 residues. CDR1 MNHEY and CDR2 SMNVEV come from the germline V gene (reference sequence). With 2 bases clipped from V and 4 bases from J, the junction kept 4 bases outside the gene matches. The CDR3 DNA reads as TGTGCCAGCAGTTTAACGGGACTAGCTGCAGATACGCAGTATTTT. It encodes CASSLTGLAADTQYF.

This clone was observed once. This rearrangement joins TRBV3-1 (or the pseudogene TRBV3-2) to TRBJ2-7; a possible D gene is TRBD1 (6 bases). V dropped 4 bases and J dropped 9 bases, with 16 bases sitting between them. There are 13 residues in the CDR3. Germline loops: CDR1 LGHDT, CDR2 YNNKEL (reference sequence). The CDR3 coding sequence is TGTGCCAGCAGCCCCACCTTACAGGGAGTGCAGTACGTC. Its protein is CASSPTLQGVQYV.